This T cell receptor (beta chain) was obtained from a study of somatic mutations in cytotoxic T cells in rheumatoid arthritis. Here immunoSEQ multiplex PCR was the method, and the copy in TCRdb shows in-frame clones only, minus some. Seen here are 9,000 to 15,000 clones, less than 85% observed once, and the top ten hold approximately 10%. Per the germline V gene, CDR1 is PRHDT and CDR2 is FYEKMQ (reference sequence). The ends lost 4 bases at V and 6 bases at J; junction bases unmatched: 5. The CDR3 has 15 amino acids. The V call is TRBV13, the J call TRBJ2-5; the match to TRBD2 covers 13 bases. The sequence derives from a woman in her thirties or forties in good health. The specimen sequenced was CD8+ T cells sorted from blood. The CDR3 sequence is CASSYWTSGRQTQYF. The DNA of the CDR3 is TGTGCCAGCAGCTATTGGACTAGCGGGAGACAGACCCAGTACTTC.